The following is a T cell receptor (beta chain) sequence with its context. Its antigen is undetermined. The data were obtained in a study of shared clonotypes between healthy human individuals. Background on the study: A donor's plate count was three for CD4 naive and three for CD4 memory; CD8 naive had two and CD8 memory one. Findings and caveats of the study: Sampling included only blood; tissue repertoires likely differ.

Germline CDR1 is SGDLS and CDR2 is YYNGEE. Trimming shortened V by 0 bases and J by 2 bases, and 9 bases separated the two germline ends. The CDR3 has 15 amino acids. TCRdb's table, derived via immunoSEQ multiplex PCR, lists solely in-frame clones and lacks some. The table includes about 2.1 million clones, about 93% detected once. Naive CD8 populations comprised CD45RO-negative cells positively selected for CCR7, excluding terminally differentiated effector memory CD45RA+ cells. This receptor was identified in a man between 18 and 29 years old in good health. Some clones in this sample may be carry-over from other donors' samples. Sequenced: naive CD8+ T cells from PBMCs. The chain employs TRBV9 and TRBJ2-4; D possibly uses TRBD1 or TRBD2 (5 bases each). CDR3 sequence reads: CASSVAGRTKNIQYF. The CDR3 DNA sequence: TGTGCCAGCAGCGTAGCGGGGCGGACCAAAAACATTCAGTACTTC.